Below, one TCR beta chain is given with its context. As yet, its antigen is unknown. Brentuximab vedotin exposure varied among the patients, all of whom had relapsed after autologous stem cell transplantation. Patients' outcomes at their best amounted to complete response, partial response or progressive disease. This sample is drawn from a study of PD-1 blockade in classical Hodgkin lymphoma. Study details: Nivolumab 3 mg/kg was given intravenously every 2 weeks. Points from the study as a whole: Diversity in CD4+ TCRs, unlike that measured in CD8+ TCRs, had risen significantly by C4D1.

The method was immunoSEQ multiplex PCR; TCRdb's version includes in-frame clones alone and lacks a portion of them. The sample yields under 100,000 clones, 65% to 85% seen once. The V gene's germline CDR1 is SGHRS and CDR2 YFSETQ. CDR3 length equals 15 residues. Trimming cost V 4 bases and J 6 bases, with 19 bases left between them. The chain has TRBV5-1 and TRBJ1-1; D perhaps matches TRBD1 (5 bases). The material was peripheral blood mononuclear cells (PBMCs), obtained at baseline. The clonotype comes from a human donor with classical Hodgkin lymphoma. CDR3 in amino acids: CASSPTGEAGAEAFF. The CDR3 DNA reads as TGCGCCAGCAGCCCGACGGGGGAAGCGGGCGCTGAAGCTTTCTTT.